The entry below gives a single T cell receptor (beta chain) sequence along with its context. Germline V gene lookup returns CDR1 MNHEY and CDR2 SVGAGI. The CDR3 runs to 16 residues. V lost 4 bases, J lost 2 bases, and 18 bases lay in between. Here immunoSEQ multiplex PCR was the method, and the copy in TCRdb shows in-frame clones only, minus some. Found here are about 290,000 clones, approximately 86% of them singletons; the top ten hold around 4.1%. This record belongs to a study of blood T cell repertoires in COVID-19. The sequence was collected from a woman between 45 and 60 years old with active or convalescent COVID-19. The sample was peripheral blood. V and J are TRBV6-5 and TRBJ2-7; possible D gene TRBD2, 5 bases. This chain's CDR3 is CASSSQGLPGPYEQYF. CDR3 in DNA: TGTGCCAGCAGTTCTCAAGGACTCCCCGGGCCCTACGAGCAGTACTTC.